One sample yielded the 2 T cell receptor beta chains listed below, sequenced in a study of blood T cell repertoires in COVID-19. Sequencing was performed with immunoSEQ multiplex PCR; in TCRdb, only in-frame clones are kept and a portion is missing. The table has a few hundred thousand clones, 80% to 90% seen once. The material sequenced was PBMCs or T cells enriched from blood (not recorded which). The receptors derive from a woman aged 25-40 years who had been exposed to COVID-19.

CDR3 nucleotides: TGCGCCAGCAGCCCCGGACAGGGGAGTGAAAAACTGTTTTTT. This sequence encodes CASSPGQGSEKLFF. This rearrangement joins TRBV5-1 to TRBJ1-4; 9 bases align to TRBD1. CDR3 size: 14 residues. Germline CDR1 is SGHRS and CDR2 is YFSETQ. The V and J ends lost 4 bases and 7 bases, in that order; junction bases with no gene match: 5.

This chain uses TRBV27 with TRBJ2-1, with a tentative D call TRBD2 (6 bases). This CDR3 has 11 amino acids. Germline values: CDR1 MNHEY, CDR2 SMNVEV (reference sequence). Trimming removed 4 bases from V and 8 bases from J, with 6 bases in between. CDR3: CASSWGDEQFF. Written as DNA, the CDR3 is TGTGCCAGCAGTTGGGGGGATGAGCAGTTCTTC.